This TCR beta chain was sequenced during a study of CXCR3-negative and CXCR3-positive naive CD8 T cells. Through 5' RACE with UMI labels, the TRB cDNA libraries were prepared. From its re-call of the 5' RACE reads, TCRdb lists each CDR3 protein once, without DNA. This sample's clone table lists some 8,200 distinct CDR3 sequences. A CD45RO-CCR7+CD27+CD95- phenotype identified naive CD8+ T cells. This clonotype ranks as medium-sized in terms of frequency. The CDR3 totals 15 residues. The sequence derives from a human donor in good health. Some clones in this sample may be carry-over from other donors' samples. The chain recombines TRBV12-3 or TRBV12-4 with TRBJ1-1; TCRdb indicates TRBD1, and absent DNA this call remains unverified. Sequencing was done on a sample of naive CXCR3- CD8+ T cells from blood. Indicated subset: CD45RO-CCR7+CD27+CD95- naive CD8+ T cells lacking CXCR3 (TNR3-). This CDR3 reads CASSLGGGVNTEAFF.